The next 21 T cell receptor beta chains were all read from a single sample in a study of OX40 agonist ivuxolimab in advanced cancers. Only in-frame clones appear in the TCRdb table, and some are missing; sequencing was by immunoSEQ multiplex PCR. The sample yields fewer than 45,000 clones, about 85% seen once. The sequenced sample was CD4+ or CD8+ T cells sorted from blood, obtained in a trial of the OX40 agonist ivuxolimab. The receptor set was obtained from an adult with an advanced solid tumor such as melanoma, head and neck, liver or kidney cancer.

J is TRBJ2-5 and V is TRBV5-4, with 7 bases aligning to TRBD1. CDR1 and CDR2 from the germline V gene are SGHNT and YYREEE (reference sequence). The length of the CDR3 is 13 residues. Germline trimming cut 6 bases from V and 3 bases from J; bases unmatched to any gene: 5. Here the CDR3 reads CASMTGTEETQYF. The CDR3 DNA reads TGTGCCAGCATGACAGGGACAGAAGAGACCCAGTACTTC.

V usage is TRBV18 and J usage is TRBJ2-3, with D possibly matching TRBD1 (6 bases). The V and J ends lost 6 bases and 0 bases respectively, with 25 bases between them. Per the germline V gene, CDR1 is KGHSH and CDR2 is LQKENI. The CDR3 contains 19 residues. CDR3 residues: CASSTEWEQGSHSTDTQYF. In nucleotides, the CDR3 is TGTGCCAGCTCCACCGAGTGGGAACAGGGATCCCATAGCACAGATACGCAGTATTTT.

This clone was picked up one time. The chain employs TRBV7-9 and TRBJ2-7, with D uncertain. This CDR3 spans 14 amino acids. CDR1 and CDR2 (germline): SEHNR, FQNEAQ (reference sequence). Trimming took 4 bases from V and 4 from J, leaving 14 bases between them. CDR3 amino acids: CASSWPPNTYEQYF. In DNA, the CDR3 is TGTGCCAGCAGCTGGCCCCCAAATACTTACGAGCAGTACTTC. The entire variable domain, with the rest obtained from reference TRBV7-9 and TRBJ2-7, is as follows: DTGVSQNPRHKITKRGQNVTFRCDPISEHNRLYWYRQTLGQGPEFLTYFQNEAQLEKSRLLSDRFSAERPKGSFSTLEIQRTEQGDSAMYLCASSWPPNTYEQYFGPGTRLTVT.

The sample holds one count of this clone. The chain uses TRBV7-6 and TRBJ2-7; D possibly corresponds to TRBD1 (5 bases). This CDR3 is 13 amino acids long. V was trimmed by 1 base and J by 4 bases, leaving 8 bases between them. CDR1 and CDR2 from the germline V gene are SGHVS and FNYEAQ. The CDR3 protein is CASSLGAGYEQYF. As DNA, the CDR3 is TGTGCCAGCAGCTTAGGCGCAGGGTACGAGCAGTACTTC.

The rearrangement joins TRBV7-9 to TRBJ1-3; D not certain. Per germline, CDR1 SEHNR and CDR2 FQNEAQ (reference sequence). CDR3 length: 13 amino acids. The V and J ends lost 1 base and 4 bases respectively, with 5 bases between them. The chain's CDR3 is CASSLVFGNTIYF. CDR3 sequence (DNA): TGTGCCAGCAGCTTAGTGTTCGGAAACACCATATATTTT.

This clone showed up just once. The chain couples TRBV19 to TRBJ1-5, with D tentatively TRBD1 (5 bases). Germline V gene data show CDR1 as LNHDA and CDR2 as SQIVND (reference sequence). This CDR3 region has 17 residues. The V end lost 7 bases, the J end lost 2 bases, and 21 bases lay between the germline ends. In nucleotides, the CDR3 is TGTGCCAGTACCGGGACGCCCAATCGTATCCGCAATCAGCCCCAGCATTTT. This translates into CASTGTPNRIRNQPQHF.

This chain connects TRBV14 to TRBJ1-2; unclear D gene. Trimming removed 4 bases at V and 0 bases at J, with 15 bases between. Germline-derived CDR1 and CDR2 are SGHDN and FVKESK. This CDR3 region has 16 residues. The CDR3 region is CASSLQMGGANYGYTF. The CDR3 DNA reads TGTGCCAGCAGCCTTCAAATGGGTGGAGCTAACTATGGCTACACCTTC. The full variable domain, its missing parts supplied by reference TRBV14 and TRBJ1-2, is EAGVTQFPSHSVIEKGQTVTLRCDPISGHDNLYWYRRVMGKEIKFLLHFVKESKQDESGMPNNRFLAERTGGTYSTLKVQPAELEDSGVYFCASSLQMGGANYGYTFGSGTRLTVV.

This clone has a single count. V usage is TRBV18 and J usage is TRBJ2-5; D gene unclear. CDR3 length: 17 residues. The germline gives CDR1 KGHSH, CDR2 LQKENI. V was pared by 1 base and J by 1 base, with 16 bases between. Here the CDR3 reads CASSPRPTGFTQETQYF. The CDR3 nucleotides read TGTGCCAGCTCACCACGCCCCACCGGGTTTACCCAAGAGACCCAGTACTTC.

The chain is built from TRBV4-1 and TRBJ2-7; 8 bases map to TRBD2. The germline V gene encodes CDR1 MGHRA and CDR2 YSYEKL. The CDR3 spans 18 residues. The trim removed 2 bases at V and 4 bases at J, leaving 16 bases unmatched. The CDR3 protein is CASSQLRAIRGLGYEQYF. The DNA of the CDR3 is TGCGCCAGCAGCCAATTGAGGGCGATCCGGGGACTAGGATACGAGCAGTACTTC.

The V and J genes are TRBV9 and TRBJ2-2; 10 nucleotides agree with TRBD1. The ends lost 3 bases at V and 8 bases at J; junction bases unmatched: 13. CDR3 length: 17 amino acids. Germline CDR1 is SGDLS and CDR2 is YYNGEE. The CDR3 bases are TGTGCCAGCAGCGCGAGGACAGGGGGGATGTTAACAGGGGAGCTGTTTTTT. Translating gives CASSARTGGMLTGELFF.

This clone was seen only once. This chain links TRBV11-2 with TRBJ2-7, with 11 bases lining up with TRBD2. This CDR3 is 15 amino acids long. Trimming removed 5 bases from V and 4 bases from J; junction bases left unmatched: 7. The germline CDR1 and CDR2 sequences are SGHAT and FQNNGV. The CDR3 here is CASSRKGTSGYEQYF. In DNA, the CDR3 is TGTGCCAGCAGCCGAAAAGGGACTAGCGGATACGAGCAGTACTTC. Full variable domain (rest looked up from reference TRBV11-2 and TRBJ2-7): EAGVAQSPRYKIIEKRQSVAFWCNPISGHATLYWYQQILGQGPKLLIQFQNNGVVDDSQLPKDRFSAERLKGVDSTLKIQPAKLEDSAVYLCASSRKGTSGYEQYFGPGTRLTVT.

This rearrangement joins TRBV7-6 to TRBJ1-4; a weak D match, TRBD1 (6 bases). CDR1 and CDR2 from the germline V gene are SGHVS and FNYEAQ. This CDR3 contains 17 residues. The germline V and J ends were trimmed by 5 bases and 2 bases, with 18 bases remaining between them. DNA for the CDR3: TGTGCCAGCAGCCGTCAAAACAGGGCCTCCACTAATGAAAAACTGTTTTTT. Its protein is CASSRQNRASTNEKLFF.

CDR3 in amino acids: CASRMGGTDTQYF. The CDR3 region has the DNA TGTGCCAGCAGGATGGGGGGGACAGATACGCAGTATTTT. This chain uses TRBV7-2 with TRBJ2-3, with TRBD2 matching over 7 bases. Per germline, CDR1 SGHTA and CDR2 FQGNSA. The CDR3 totals 13 residues. Unmatched junction bases numbered 3, after V lost 6 bases and J lost 3 bases.

This chain links TRBV4-3 with TRBJ2-5; D is unclear. Between the trimmed V and J ends, which lost 2 bases and 2 bases, there was a span of 9 bases. The germline V gene encodes CDR1 LGHNA and CDR2 YSLEER. The CDR3 covers 14 residues. CDR3 in amino acids: CASSQKLGQETQYF. The CDR3 DNA reads as TGCGCCAGCAGCCAAAAATTAGGGCAAGAGACCCAGTACTTC.

As regards this clone: The sample contains more than one DNA sequence encoding this CDR3. This chain joins TRBV6-5 and TRBJ2-7, with a weak D call TRBD2 (7 bases). V shed 5 bases and J shed 11 bases, with 22 bases lying between them. CDR1 and CDR2 from the germline V gene are MNHEY and SVGAGI. The CDR3 has 14 residues. The CDR3 coding sequence is TGTGCCAGCAGTCCCCTAGGGGGGAGGGTTTTTGAGTACTTC. Its protein product is CASSPLGGRVFEYF.

The chain uses TRBV19 and TRBJ2-1; 10 nucleotides agree with TRBD1. The CDR3 is made up of 14 amino acids. Per the germline V gene, CDR1 is LNHDA and CDR2 is SQIVND (reference sequence). The junction had 9 bases not matched to a gene; V was cut back by 6 bases and J by 10 bases. DNA of the CDR3: TGTGCCAGTAGCCCCAGACAGGGGGCGGGGGAGCAGTTCTTC. Encoded protein: CASSPRQGAGEQFF.

V and J are TRBV7-8 and TRBJ2-2; 12 bases are shared with TRBD1. Germline CDR1 and CDR2: SGHVS and FQNEAQ. This CDR3 is built from 17 residues. V was clipped by 4 bases and J by 2 bases; unmatched bases: 5. Here the CDR3 DNA reads TGTGCCAGCAGCTCCGGGACAGGGGGCCTTAACACCGGGGAGCTGTTTTTT. Translation: CASSSGTGGLNTGELFF.

The chain is built from TRBV5-1 and TRBJ2-7; 8 bases align to TRBD1. Germline values: CDR1 SGHRS, CDR2 YFSETQ. The CDR3 sequence is 15 residues long. Trimming at V came to 3 bases and at J to 3 bases, leaving 8 bases not matched to a gene. The CDR3 DNA is TGCGCCAGCAGCTCCTGGACAGGGTCTGGCTACGAGCAGTACTTC. Residues: CASSSWTGSGYEQYF. The full variable domain, in which reference TRBV5-1 and TRBJ2-7 provide the parts outside the CDR3, is KAGVTQTPRYLIKTRGQQVTLSCSPISGHRSVSWYQQTPGQGLQFLFEYFSETQRNKGNFPGRFSGRQFSNSRSEMNVSTLELGDSALYLCASSSWTGSGYEQYFGPGTRLTVT.

The genes are TRBV6-5 and TRBJ1-2; 8 bases align to TRBD1. Germline V gene data show CDR1 as MNHEY and CDR2 as SVGAGI. With 2 bases clipped from V and 8 bases from J, the junction kept 10 bases outside the gene matches. This CDR3 is 15 amino acids long. The CDR3 DNA reads as TGTGCCAGCAGTTACACCGGGACAGGTGGAGAGGGCTACACCTTC. Its translation: CASSYTGTGGEGYTF.

Concerning this clone: Sequence at one end of the junction differs from germline and may be a read error. The gene calls are TRBV6-1 and TRBJ2-2; D gene ambiguous. The germline CDR1 and CDR2 sequences are MNHNS and SASEGT. The CDR3 sequence is 16 residues long. CDR3 bases: TGTGCCAGCAGCGAAGTCTATGCCACCTCAGGCGGGGAGCTGTTTTTT. Its protein product is CASSEVYATSGGELFF.

The chain couples TRBV11-1 to TRBJ2-1, with 9 bases that match TRBD2. The germline V gene has CDR1 SGHAT and CDR2 FQDESV (reference sequence). Germline trimming cut 1 base from V and 9 bases from J; bases unmatched to any gene: 13. The CDR3 covers 17 residues. CDR3 residues: CASSLGGRAGFAPEQFF. The DNA of the CDR3 is TGTGCCAGCAGCTTAGGCGGGAGGGCGGGTTTTGCCCCTGAGCAGTTCTTC.